The 32 T cell receptor beta chains in this list originate from one sample, sequenced in a study of blood T cell repertoires in COVID-19 (dated by TCRdb to between 2020 and 2021). The protocol used for the library was the immunoSEQ multiplex PCR assay. TCRdb holds this immuneACCESS table with in-frame rearrangements only. Some clones are missing; in checked studies, unresolved V genes explain under half, and the rest has no known cause. The sample table contains around 200,000 clones; only one count was recorded for just over 85% of them. Under 4% of the sample rests with the top ten. Sequenced sample: PBMCs or T cells enriched from blood (not recorded which). All receptors derive from a woman aged 35 to 49 with acute COVID-19.

V and J are TRBV27 and TRBJ2-3; 13 positions match TRBD2. V dropped 7 bases and J dropped 2; count of bases not matched to a gene: 6. This CDR3 is 16 amino acids long. Per germline, CDR1 MNHEY and CDR2 SMNVEV (reference sequence). The CDR3 sequence is CASTQTSGGPTDTQYF. The DNA of the CDR3 is TGTGCCAGCACCCAGACTAGCGGGGGGCCCACAGATACGCAGTATTTT.

The rearrangement links TRBV25-1 to TRBJ1-2; 9 nucleotides match TRBD1. J gave up 6 bases and V 7 bases, and 9 bases lay outside the gene matches. The length of the CDR3 is 14 residues. Germline V gene data show CDR1 as MGHDK and CDR2 as SYGVNS. CDR3 bases: TGTGCCAGCATCCAACCTGGGACAGGGAATGGCTACACCTTC. Protein sequence: CASIQPGTGNGYTF.

The V gene is TRBV4-3, the J gene TRBJ1-2, with a tentative D call TRBD1 (6 bases). Looked up from germline, CDR1 is LGHNA and CDR2 is YSLEER. The CDR3 covers 18 residues. Trimming cost V 2 bases and J 2 bases, with 21 bases left between them. This CDR3 is CASSQSWTVPRWNYGYTF. The CDR3 bases are TGCGCCAGCAGCCAATCCTGGACAGTCCCCAGATGGAACTATGGCTACACCTTC.

The chain carries TRBV29-1 and TRBJ2-1; a weak D match, TRBD1 (6 bases). Per germline, CDR1 SQVTM and CDR2 ANQGSEA. The CDR3 has 12 residues. Trimming cost V 5 bases and J 15 bases, with 20 bases left between them. The CDR3 sequence: CSVTPQGSMRFF. The CDR3 DNA follows: TGCAGCGTTACTCCACAGGGTAGCATGAGGTTCTTC.

J is TRBJ1-1 and V is TRBV5-1; 9 nucleotides line up with TRBD1. The CDR3 runs 15 residues. After removal of 0 bases from V and 4 bases from J, the junction contained 4 bases not matched to a gene. The germline CDR1 and CDR2 sequences are SGHRS and YFSETQ. The CDR3 DNA reads TGCGCCAGCAGCTTGGCCACAGGGGGCTTCACTGAAGCTTTCTTT. Translated: CASSLATGGFTEAFF.

The chain has TRBV5-1 and TRBJ1-1; D may be TRBD1 (6 bases). The CDR3 consists of 14 residues. The V end was cut by 4 bases, the J end by 7 bases, with 17 bases between. CDR1 is SGHRS, CDR2 YFSETQ, per germline. The CDR3 DNA is TGCGCCAGCAGCGGTAAGATCGGACAGCTTGAAGCTTTCTTT. The encoded protein is CASSGKIGQLEAFF.

The chain has TRBV29-1 and TRBJ1-1; no definite D call. The CDR3 sequence is 13 residues long. Deletions cut 3 bases from V and 0 bases from J, with 8 bases between. Germline values: CDR1 SQVTM, CDR2 ANQGSEA. CDR3 in DNA: TGCAGCGTTGACCGCGGGGTGAACACTGAAGCTTTCTTT. Its protein product is CSVDRGVNTEAFF.

This clone was seen just once. The chain recombines TRBV27 with TRBJ2-1; TRBD2 might be the D (5 bases). Trimming stripped 5 bases from V and 9 bases from J, with 20 bases between. CDR3 size: 15 residues. From germline, CDR1 is MNHEY and CDR2 SMNVEV (reference sequence). The CDR3: CASSGPELGAGEQFF. The CDR3 coding sequence is TGTGCCAGCAGTGGTCCTGAATTGGGAGCAGGTGAGCAGTTCTTC.

This chain links TRBV5-1 with TRBJ2-1; D perhaps matches TRBD2 (6 bases). Trimming took 1 base from V and 3 from J, leaving 11 bases between them. Per germline, CDR1 SGHRS and CDR2 YFSETQ. This CDR3 comprises 15 residues. In DNA form, the CDR3 reads TGCGCCAGCAGCTTGCAGCGGGCTAACTACAATGAGCAGTTCTTC. Amino acids: CASSLQRANYNEQFF.

With regard to this clone: No conserved phenylalanine or tryptophan is present at the end of the CDR3, so a read error is the likely explanation. No DNA is shown, since the ends of the CDR3 on it are uncertain; the CDR3 is the one TCRdb lists. This chain joins TRBV7-9 and TRBJ1-2; the listed D gene, TRBD1, was not tested against the DNA. The CDR3 is 14 residues long, ends included. Germline lookup yields CDR1 SEHNR and CDR2 FQNEAQ (reference sequence). Here the CDR3 reads CASSLLPGHFDTLR.

This chain connects TRBV5-6 to TRBJ1-1, with D maybe TRBD1 (5 bases). The CDR3 is 13 amino acids. CDR1 and CDR2 from the germline V gene are SGHDT and YYEEEE. Trimming removed 1 base at V and 5 bases at J, with 9 bases between. CDR3 sequence reads: CASSLQGGTEAFF. In nucleotides, the CDR3 is TGTGCCAGCAGCTTGCAGGGTGGGACTGAAGCTTTCTTT.

The chain combines TRBV27 with TRBJ1-5; TRBD1 might be the D (5 bases). Trimming took 5 bases from V and 0 from J, leaving 14 bases between them. Germline V gives CDR1 MNHEY, CDR2 SMNVEV (reference sequence). CDR3 length: 16 amino acids. The CDR3 DNA reads TGTGCCAGCAGTATGAATCGACAGTATAGCAATCAGCCCCAGCATTTT. Protein product: CASSMNRQYSNQPQHF.

This clone has more than one count but fewer than ten. In nucleotides, the CDR3 is TGTGCCAGCAGCTTAGTTCGGAGCGGAAACACCATATATTTT. Translating it yields CASSLVRSGNTIYF. The rearrangement links TRBV11-3 to TRBJ1-3, with no clear D. The CDR3 contains 14 residues. The germline gives CDR1 SGHNT, CDR2 YENEEA. The V end was cut by 1 base, the J end by 4 bases, with 8 bases between.

The chain has TRBV6-5 and TRBJ1-5, with no clear D. The length of the CDR3 is 15 residues. The V gene's germline CDR1 is MNHEY and CDR2 SVGAGI. The germline V and J ends were trimmed by 7 bases and 0 bases, with 13 bases remaining between them. The CDR3 nucleotides are TGTGCCAGCAACCAAGGACTCTATAGCAATCAGCCCCAGCATTTT. As protein: CASNQGLYSNQPQHF.

This clone was counted once. This chain joins TRBV5-1 and TRBJ1-2; 7 nucleotides agree with TRBD1. V dropped 3 bases and J dropped 4; count of bases not matched to a gene: 3. Germline CDR1 SGHRS, CDR2 YFSETQ. This CDR3 region has 13 residues. This CDR3 is CASSYGQAYGYTF. In DNA, the CDR3 is TGCGCCAGCAGCTATGGACAGGCCTATGGCTACACCTTC.

The rearrangement uses TRBV20-1 and TRBJ1-1; D remains ambiguous. Germline V gives CDR1 DFQATT, CDR2 SNEGSKA (reference sequence). The CDR3 is made up of 14 amino acids. V lost 3 bases and J 5 bases, leaving 16 bases between the germline ends. The CDR3, as DNA: TGCAGTGCTAGTCCGCCGGGAAGGACGACTGAAGCTTTCTTT. It translates to CSASPPGRTTEAFF.

The chain joins TRBV15 to TRBJ1-2; D ambiguous. The V end was cut by 5 bases, the J end by 5 bases, with 12 bases between. The CDR3 has 13 amino acids. Germline lookup yields CDR1 LNHNV and CDR2 YYDKDF (reference sequence). The CDR3 coding sequence is TGTGCCACCAGCCCGCCAGCGGGTTATGGCTACACCTTC. Translated, it gives CATSPPAGYGYTF.

The chain links TRBV7-2 to TRBJ1-4; D might be TRBD1 (6 bases). This CDR3 contains 16 residues. The V gene's germline CDR1 is SGHTA and CDR2 FQGNSA. V was cut by 1 base and J by 3 bases, with 12 bases left in between. The CDR3 bases are TGTGCCAGCAGCTTAGTTGGGTCAGGGGCTAATGAAAAACTGTTTTTT. Protein sequence: CASSLVGSGANEKLFF.

This clone appeared once. V and J are TRBV6-2 or TRBV6-3 and TRBJ2-2, with no clear D. Germline V CDR1 and CDR2: MNHEY, SVGEGT. CDR3 length: 14 amino acids. V lost 6 bases and J 6 bases, leaving 14 bases between the germline ends. The CDR3 DNA sequence: TGTGCCAGCAGCCCAAAACACAGAGCCGGGGAGCTGTTTTTT. Translated: CASSPKHRAGELFF.

The chain is built from TRBV5-5 and TRBJ2-7, with D possibly being TRBD2 (5 bases). Germline CDR1 and CDR2: SGHKS and YYEKEE (reference sequence). V was shortened by 1 base and J by 5 bases, with 7 bases between the two germline ends. This CDR3 contains 12 residues. CDR3 sequence: CASSLIGDEQYV. Written as DNA, the CDR3 is TGTGCCAGCAGCTTGATCGGGGACGAGCAGTACGTC.

This clone has a single count. Here the CDR3 reads CSVQTSPSGELFF. CDR3 DNA: TGCAGCGTTCAGACTAGCCCTTCCGGGGAGCTGTTTTTT. This chain uses TRBV29-1 with TRBJ2-2; 7 bases match TRBD2. The CDR3 length is 13 residues. V lost 5 bases to trimming and J lost 6 bases; unmatched junction nucleotides: 6. Germline V gene lookup returns CDR1 SQVTM and CDR2 ANQGSEA.

The V and J genes are TRBV18 and TRBJ1-1; 7 positions agree with TRBD1. Germline V gene lookup returns CDR1 KGHSH and CDR2 LQKENI. This CDR3 spans 15 amino acids. J was trimmed by 1 base and V by 3 bases; bases with no gene match: 5. This chain's CDR3 is CASSPMGTANTEAFF. CDR3 coding DNA: TGTGCCAGCTCACCGATGGGGACAGCGAACACTGAAGCTTTCTTT.

The J gene is TRBJ2-1, the V gene TRBV7-2, with TRBD2 matching 9 bases. V gave up 1 base and J gave up 4 bases; unmatched junction bases: 5. This CDR3 comprises 16 residues. The germline CDR1 and CDR2 sequences are SGHTA and FQGNSA. The CDR3 here is CASSLDLAGWYNEQFF. The CDR3 DNA is TGTGCCAGCAGCTTAGATCTAGCGGGGTGGTACAATGAGCAGTTCTTC.

This sequence joins TRBV5-1 and TRBJ1-1, with D possibly TRBD1 on 5 matching bases. Looked up from germline, CDR1 is SGHRS and CDR2 is YFSETQ. Trimming shortened V by 4 bases and J by 1 base, and 11 bases separated the two germline ends. The CDR3 extends over 14 amino acids. As DNA, the CDR3 is TGCGCCAGCAGCGAATCCCAGGGGAACACTGAAGCTTTCTTT. Amino acids: CASSESQGNTEAFF.

This clone was seen only once. The rearrangement uses TRBV13 and TRBJ2-3, with 7 bases matching TRBD2. The trim removed 0 bases at V and 2 bases at J, leaving 5 bases unmatched. Germline assignment: CDR1 PRHDT and CDR2 FYEKMQ (reference sequence). This CDR3 is 16 amino acids long. The CDR3 DNA reads TGTGCCAGCAGCTTAGGAGCGGGGTCCCCCACAGATACGCAGTATTTT. Protein sequence: CASSLGAGSPTDTQYF.

This chain uses TRBV18 with TRBJ1-5; 10 bases match TRBD1. The CDR3 loop spans 16 amino acids. The V and J ends lost 4 bases and 0 bases, in that order; junction bases with no gene match: 3. Germline CDR1 and CDR2: KGHSH and LQKENI. This CDR3 reads CASSQGTGDSNQPQHF. The CDR3 DNA sequence: TGTGCCAGCTCACAGGGGACAGGGGATAGCAATCAGCCCCAGCATTTT.

CDR3 region: CASSLTSAGGVYGYTF. The CDR3, as DNA: TGTGCCAGCAGCTTAACCTCGGCAGGGGGCGTATATGGCTACACCTTC. V usage is TRBV7-3 and J usage is TRBJ1-2, with 8 bases aligning to TRBD1. The V gene's germline CDR1 is SGHTA and CDR2 FQGTGA. This CDR3 is built from 16 residues. Losses at the gene ends were 0 bases for V and 5 bases for J; bases not matched to a gene: 8.

The CDR3 coding sequence is TGTGCCAGCAGTTACTCCATCGCTAACGAGCAGTACTTC. Residues: CASSYSIANEQYF. The chain has TRBV6-5 and TRBJ2-7; D ambiguous. Germline CDR1 reads MNHEY; CDR2 reads SVGAGI. V was trimmed by 0 bases and J by 5 bases, leaving 8 bases between them. This CDR3 spans 13 amino acids.

This clone has just a few counts. V and J are TRBV19 and TRBJ1-2; weak D call: TRBD1 (5 bases). The CDR3 contains 12 residues. Looked up from germline, CDR1 is LNHDA and CDR2 is SQIVND (reference sequence). Trimming left V 10 bases short and J 6 bases short, with 15 bases between. The CDR3 DNA reads as TGTGCCACCTTGCGGGGGTTTAATGGCTACACCTTC. Its translation: CATLRGFNGYTF.

V gene TRBV2 combines with J gene TRBJ1-2, with TRBD1 identical over 9 bases. This CDR3 contains 13 residues. Germline CDR1 and CDR2: SNHLY and FYNNEI. Trimming cost V 6 bases and J 3 bases; bases outside gene matches: 2. The CDR3 region has the DNA TGTGCCAGCAGAACAGGGGGCGACTATGGCTACACCTTC. Its translation is CASRTGGDYGYTF.

This clone was observed a handful of times. The CDR3 spells CASSPRLAGETQYF. Written as DNA, the CDR3 is TGTGCCAGCAGCCCCCGCCTAGCGGGAGAGACCCAGTACTTC. The V gene is TRBV11-2, the J gene TRBJ2-5; TRBD2 matches 8 bases. V lost 5 bases, J lost 4 bases, and 6 bases stayed unmatched. This CDR3 is built from 14 residues. The germline V gene encodes CDR1 SGHAT and CDR2 FQNNGV.

V is TRBV21-1 and J is TRBJ2-5; TRBD2 is the table's D call and was not checked against the DNA. TRBV21-1 is a pseudogene segment. The CDR3 loop spans 17 amino acids. This CDR3 is CASSKVGWEEPVETQYF. CDR3 nucleotide sequence: TGTGCCAGCAGCAAAGTTGGGTGGGAGGAGCCAGTAGAGACCCAGTACTTC.